Below, 15 T cell receptor beta chains from the same sample are listed, as sequenced in a study of cytomegalovirus exposure and HLA in healthy donors. PCR used 60 Vbeta primers and 13 Jbeta primers. TCRdb's copy holds only in-frame clones and misses some; the assay was immunoSEQ multiplex PCR. Listed are about 110,000 clones; under 0.7% falls within the top ten. Sequencing used PBMCs. The receptors here all came from a man aged 45-65 years in good health and CMV-seronegative.

The chain has TRBV12-5 and TRBJ2-5, with 8 positions matching TRBD1. CDR3 length: 15 residues. V was clipped by 6 bases and J by 2 bases; unmatched bases: 8. The germline V gene has CDR1 LGHNT and CDR2 FRNRAP. The CDR3 is CASGTGQVIQETQYF. CDR3 nucleotide sequence: TGTGCTAGTGGAACGGGACAGGTGATACAAGAGACCCAGTACTTC.

The chain links TRBV27 to TRBJ2-2; D call uncertain. The ends were cut back, 1 base at V and 4 bases at J, with 4 bases in the middle. CDR3 length equals 13 residues. Germline loops: CDR1 MNHEY, CDR2 SMNVEV (reference sequence). CDR3 in DNA: TGTGCCAGCAGTTTATGGAGCACCGGGGAGCTGTTTTTT. Its protein product is CASSLWSTGELFF.

The chain employs TRBV4-3 and TRBJ2-2, with D possibly being TRBD1 (7 bases). The CDR3 loop spans 16 amino acids. The germline V and J ends were trimmed by 2 bases and 2 bases, with 12 bases remaining between them. CDR1 is LGHNA, CDR2 YSLEER, per germline. CDR3 protein: CASSQLTGTNTGELFF. DNA for the CDR3: TGCGCCAGCAGCCAATTGACAGGGACTAACACCGGGGAGCTGTTTTTT.

The CDR3 nucleotides are TGTGCCAGCAGCGCTGGACAGGGTCAGATTCGGGATCAGCCCCAGCATTTT. It is translated as CASSAGQGQIRDQPQHF. This sequence joins TRBV7-8 and TRBJ1-5, with 8 bases identical to TRBD1. The length of the CDR3 is 17 residues. Germline trimming cut 5 bases from V and 5 bases from J; bases unmatched to any gene: 14. The germline V gene has CDR1 SGHVS and CDR2 FQNEAQ. The full variable domain, with the rest looked up from reference TRBV7-8 and TRBJ1-5, is GAGVSQSPRYKVAKRGQDVALRCDPISGHVSLFWYQQALGQGPEFLTYFQNEAQLDKSGLPSDRFFAERPEGSVSTLKIQRTQQEDSAVYLCASSAGQGQIRDQPQHFGDGTRLSIL.

This chain links TRBV6-6 with TRBJ1-2; 7 nucleotides align to TRBD1. V was pared by 10 bases and J by 4 bases, with 9 bases of the junction left unmatched. Germline V CDR1 and CDR2: MNHNY, SVGAGI (reference sequence). This CDR3 region has 13 residues. The CDR3 reads CANRDSGSYGYTF. CDR3 nucleotides: TGTGCCAACCGGGACAGTGGGAGCTATGGCTACACCTTC.

The chain has TRBV2 and TRBJ1-4, with 7 bases fitting TRBD1. V lost 6 bases and J lost 4; bases outside the gene matches: 5. Germline values: CDR1 SNHLY, CDR2 FYNNEI. The CDR3 has 14 amino acids. The CDR3 DNA sequence: TGTGCCAGCAGAGGACAGGAATATAATGAAAAACTGTTTTTT. Encoded protein: CASRGQEYNEKLFF.

J is TRBJ2-7 and V is TRBV9; TRBD2 matches 9 bases. V trimming: 0 bases; J trimming: 5 bases; junction bases outside the gene matches: 6. Germline lookup yields CDR1 SGDLS and CDR2 YYNGEE. This CDR3 region has 15 residues. CDR3 in DNA: TGTGCCAGCAGCGTAGGTAGCGGGAGACACCACGAGCAGTACTTC. It translates to CASSVGSGRHHEQYF.

The chain uses TRBV28 and TRBJ2-5, with 9 bases aligning to TRBD1. Per the germline V gene, CDR1 is MDHEN and CDR2 is SYDVKM. V lost 5 bases to trimming and J lost 5 bases; unmatched junction nucleotides: 21. The CDR3 totals 19 residues. This CDR3 is CASSAPARWDRARFETQYF. The CDR3 DNA reads as TGTGCCAGCAGTGCACCCGCCCGGTGGGACAGGGCGCGCTTCGAGACCCAGTACTTC.

Written as DNA, the CDR3 is TGTGCCAGCAGCCCTCCCGGGAACCTTGGGAATGAGCAGTTCTTC. Translation gives CASSPPGNLGNEQFF. V usage is TRBV9 and J usage is TRBJ2-1, with D maybe TRBD2 (5 bases). Germline loops: CDR1 SGDLS, CDR2 YYNGEE. The CDR3 has 15 amino acids. The V end lost 4 bases, the J end lost 7 bases, and 18 bases lay between the germline ends.

Worth noting for this clone: A read error may account for a junction end that differs from germline. The J gene is TRBJ2-3, the V gene TRBV9, with 11 bases aligning to TRBD2. This CDR3 region has 13 residues. CDR1 SGDLS and CDR2 YYNGEE come from the germline V gene. In DNA form, the CDR3 reads TGTGCCAGTAGCGGGAGGGCCGGGATGACGCAGTATTTT. This translates into CASSGRAGMTQYF.

The J gene is TRBJ1-5, the V gene TRBV6-6; 7 nucleotides agree with TRBD1. The germline gives CDR1 MNHNY, CDR2 SVGAGI (reference sequence). The CDR3 is 15 amino acids. V was clipped by 8 bases and J by 2 bases; unmatched bases: 9. The CDR3 loop is CASHQQGGGNQPQHF. The CDR3 nucleotides are TGTGCCAGCCACCAGCAGGGGGGAGGCAATCAGCCCCAGCATTTT.

This chain uses TRBV5-1 with TRBJ2-7; possibly TRBD1 for D (5 bases). Germline-derived CDR1 and CDR2 are SGHRS and YFSETQ. V was pared by 3 bases and J by 0 bases, with 13 bases between. CDR3 size: 15 residues. The DNA for the CDR3 is TGCGCCAGCAGCTCCCTCGAAGGGGCCTCCTACGAGCAGTACTTC. It codes for CASSSLEGASYEQYF.

This chain links TRBV5-4 with TRBJ2-1; TRBD2 matches at 14 bases. Trimming cost V 5 bases and J 8 bases; bases outside gene matches: 9. CDR1 is SGHNT and CDR2 is YYREEE in the germline V gene (reference sequence). The CDR3 covers 16 residues. The CDR3 nucleotides read TGTGCCAGCAGAGAACGACTAGCGGGAGGGGGTGATGAGCAGTTCTTC. Encoded protein: CASRERLAGGGDEQFF.

This chain joins TRBV21-1 and TRBJ1-5. TRBV21-1 has pseudogene status. This CDR3 contains 15 residues. In DNA, the CDR3 is TGTGCCAGCAGCAAACCTGGTTGTGGCGGTCCGGCCCAGCATTTT. Translation: CASSKPGCGGPAQHF.

CDR3 loop: CASSGGEAGAQYF. The CDR3, as DNA: TGTGCCAGTAGCGGGGGGGAGGCAGGGGCCCAGTACTTC. The chain is built from TRBV6-5 and TRBJ2-5; 11 nucleotides match TRBD2. Germline V lookup: CDR1 MNHEY, CDR2 SVGAGI. The CDR3 length is 13 residues. Trimming at V came to 9 bases and at J to 9 bases, leaving 9 bases not matched to a gene.